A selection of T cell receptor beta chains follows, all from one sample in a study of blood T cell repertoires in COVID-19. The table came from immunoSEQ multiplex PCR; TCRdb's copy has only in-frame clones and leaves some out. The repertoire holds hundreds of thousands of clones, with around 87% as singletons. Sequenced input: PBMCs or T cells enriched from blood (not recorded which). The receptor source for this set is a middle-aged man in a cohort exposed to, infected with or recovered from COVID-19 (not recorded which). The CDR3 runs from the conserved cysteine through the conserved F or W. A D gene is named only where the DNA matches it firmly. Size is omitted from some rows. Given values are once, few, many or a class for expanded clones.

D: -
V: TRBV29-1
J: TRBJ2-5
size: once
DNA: TGCAGCGTTGACCCACCAGGGTCGATGGAGACCCAGTACTTC
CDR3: CSVDPPGSMETQYF

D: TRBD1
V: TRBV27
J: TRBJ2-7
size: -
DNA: TGTGCCAGCAGTTTTGGGACAGCCTACGAGCAGTACTTC
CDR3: CASSFGTAYEQYF

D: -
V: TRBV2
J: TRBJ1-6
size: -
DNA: TGTGCCAGCAAGAGGGAGGAGAATTCACCCCTCCACTTT
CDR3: CASKREENSPLHF

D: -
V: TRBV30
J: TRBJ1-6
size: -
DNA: TGTGCCTGGAGCAGCCAAAGGGGTACCAATAATTCACCCCTCCACTTT
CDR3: CAWSSQRGTNNSPLHF

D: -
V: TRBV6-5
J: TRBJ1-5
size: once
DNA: TGTGCCAGCAGACAGGTTAACAATCAGCCCCAGCATTTT
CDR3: CASRQVNNQPQHF

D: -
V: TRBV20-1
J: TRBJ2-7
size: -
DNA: TGCAGTGCTAGTTCGCACACTATTTCCTACGAGCAGTACTTC
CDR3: CSASSHTISYEQYF

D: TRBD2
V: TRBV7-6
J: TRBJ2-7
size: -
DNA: TGTGCCAGCAGCATGACTAGCGGGAGTGCGGGGGAGCAGTACTTC
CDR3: CASSMTSGSAGEQYF

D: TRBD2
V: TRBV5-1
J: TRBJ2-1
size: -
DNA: TGCGCCAGCAGCACAGGGACTAGCGGCTACAATGAGCAGTTCTTC
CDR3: CASSTGTSGYNEQFF

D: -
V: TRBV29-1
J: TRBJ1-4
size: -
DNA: TGCAGCGTACGGGACACCGTTGCAACTAATGAAAAACTGTTTTTT
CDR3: CSVRDTVATNEKLFF

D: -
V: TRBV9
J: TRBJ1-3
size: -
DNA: TGTGCCAGCAGCGTAGCAGAAGGGAGTAACACCATATATTTT
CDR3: CASSVAEGSNTIYF

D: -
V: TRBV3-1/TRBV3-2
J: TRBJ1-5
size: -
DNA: TGTGCCAGCAGCCCCCGGGACTTATCAGAGCCCCAGCATTTT
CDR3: CASSPRDLSEPQHF

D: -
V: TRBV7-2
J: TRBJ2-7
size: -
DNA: TGTGCCAGCAGCTTATCGTCAGGGACATACGAGCAGTACTTC
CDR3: CASSLSSGTYEQYF

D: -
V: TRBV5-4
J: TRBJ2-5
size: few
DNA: TGTGCCAGCAGCTTGGGGCAGGGGCCCCAAGAGACCCAGTACTTC
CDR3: CASSLGQGPQETQYF

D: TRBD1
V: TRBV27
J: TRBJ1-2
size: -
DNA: TGTGCCAGCAGTTTAGGACAGGGGAGCGGCTACACCTTC
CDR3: CASSLGQGSGYTF

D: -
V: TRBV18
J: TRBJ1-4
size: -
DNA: TGTGCCAGCTCGCTCTTAGTTGCAACTAATGAAAAACTGTTTTTT
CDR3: CASSLLVATNEKLFF

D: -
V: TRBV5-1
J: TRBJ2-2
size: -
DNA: TGCGCCAGCAGCTTGGGACTACGCACCGGGGAGCTGTTTTTT
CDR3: CASSLGLRTGELFF

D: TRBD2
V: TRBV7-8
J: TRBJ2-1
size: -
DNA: TGTGCCAGCAGCTTATATTTAAGCGGGAGTAATGAGCAGTTCTTC
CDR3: CASSLYLSGSNEQFF

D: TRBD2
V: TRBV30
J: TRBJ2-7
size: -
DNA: TGTGCCTGGAGTATACTAGCGGGAGCTTACGAGCAGTACTTC
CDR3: CAWSILAGAYEQYF

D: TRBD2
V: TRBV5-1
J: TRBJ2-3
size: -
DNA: TGCGCCAGCAGCGTTCTCGGACTAGCGGGAGGGCCTCAGGGAACGCAGTATTTT
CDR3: CASSVLGLAGGPQGTQYF

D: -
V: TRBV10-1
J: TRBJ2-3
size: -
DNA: TGCGCCAGCAGTCGGGGATCGGGCTCTAGCACAGATACGCAGTATTTT
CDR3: CASSRGSGSSTDTQYF

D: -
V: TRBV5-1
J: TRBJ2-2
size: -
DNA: TGCGCCAGCAGACGCGAACCGACAGGCACCGGGGAGCTGTTTTTT
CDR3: CASRREPTGTGELFF

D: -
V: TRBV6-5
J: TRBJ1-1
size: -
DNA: TGTGCCAGCAGTTACTCGGGGGGCACTGAAGCTTTCTTT
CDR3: CASSYSGGTEAFF

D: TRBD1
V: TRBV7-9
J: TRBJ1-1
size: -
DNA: TGTGCCAGCAGCCAGACAGGGTCTGAAGCTTTCTTT
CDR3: CASSQTGSEAFF

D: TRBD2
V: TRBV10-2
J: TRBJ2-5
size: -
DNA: TGCGCCAGCAGGTCTAGCGGGCAAGAGACCCAGTACTTC
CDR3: CASRSSGQETQYF

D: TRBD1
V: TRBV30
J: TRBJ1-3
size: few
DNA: TGTGCCTGGAGTAGGGGACAGATCTCTGGAAACACCATATATTTT
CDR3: CAWSRGQISGNTIYF

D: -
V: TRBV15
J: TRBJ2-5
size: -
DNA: TGTGCCACCAGCAAAATAGTCGGCGGGTACCAAGAGACCCAGTACTTC
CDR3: CATSKIVGGYQETQYF

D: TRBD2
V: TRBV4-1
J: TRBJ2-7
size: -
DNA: TGCGCCAGCAGCCCCCCCCGGACTAGCGGGAGTTACGAGCAGTACTTC
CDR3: CASSPPRTSGSYEQYF

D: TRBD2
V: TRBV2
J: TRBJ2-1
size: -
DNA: TGTGCCAGCAGAACTAGCGGGAGAGGCAATGAGCAGTTCTTC
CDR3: CASRTSGRGNEQFF

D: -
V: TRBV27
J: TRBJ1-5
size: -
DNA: TGTGCCAGCAGTCAGGTGCCAGGGGGCAATCAGCCCCAGCATTTT
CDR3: CASSQVPGGNQPQHF

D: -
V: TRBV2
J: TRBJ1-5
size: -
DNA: TGTGCCAGCAATCAGGGGAGTAGGCAGCCCCAGCATTTT
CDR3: CASNQGSRQPQHF

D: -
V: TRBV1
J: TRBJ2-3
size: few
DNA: TGCACCAGCAGCCAGACCGGGATTGCGGGAGGGTTCACAGATACGCAGTATTTT
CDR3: CTSSQTGIAGGFTDTQYF

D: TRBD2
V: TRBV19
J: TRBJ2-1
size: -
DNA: TGTGCCAGTAGTATATCAGCGGGAGGTGGCAATGAGCAGTTCTTC
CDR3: CASSISAGGGNEQFF

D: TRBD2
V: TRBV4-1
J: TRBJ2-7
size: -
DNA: TGCGCCAGCAGCCAAGGGACTAGCCGGGAGCGAAACGAGCAGTACTTC
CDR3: CASSQGTSRERNEQYF

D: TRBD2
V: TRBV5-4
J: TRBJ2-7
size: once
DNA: TGTGCCAGCAGTCGAACTAGCGGGAGCTCCTACGAGCAGTACTTC
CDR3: CASSRTSGSSYEQYF

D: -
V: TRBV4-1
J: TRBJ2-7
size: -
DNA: TGCGCCAGCAGCCAAGAAACAGGGCCCTACGAGCAGTACTTC
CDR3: CASSQETGPYEQYF

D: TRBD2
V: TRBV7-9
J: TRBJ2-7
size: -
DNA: TGTGCCAGCAGCCGCACCTCCGGGACTAGCGGGACCTCACAGTACTTC
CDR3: CASSRTSGTSGTSQYF

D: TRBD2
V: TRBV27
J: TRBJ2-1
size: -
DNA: TGTGCCAGCCTTCCCCCTAGCGGGAGGGTCAATGAGCAGTTCTTC
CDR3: CASLPPSGRVNEQFF

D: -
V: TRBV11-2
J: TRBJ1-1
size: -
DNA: TGTGCCAGCAGCTTAACCCTCGGCTTGCCAGGACAGAACACTGAAGCTTTCTTT
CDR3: CASSLTLGLPGQNTEAFF

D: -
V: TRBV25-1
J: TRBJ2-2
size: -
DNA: TGTGCCAGCAGTCCTAACAGGGCTATGACCGGGGAGCTGTTTTTT
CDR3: CASSPNRAMTGELFF

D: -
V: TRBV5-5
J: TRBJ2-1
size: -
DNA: TGTGCCAGCAGCTTGGGGGGCGAATCCTACAATGAGCAGTTCTTC
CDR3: CASSLGGESYNEQFF

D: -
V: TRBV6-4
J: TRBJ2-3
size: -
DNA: TGTGCCAGCAGTAAAGATTGGGAGGATACGCAGTATTTT
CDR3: CASSKDWEDTQYF

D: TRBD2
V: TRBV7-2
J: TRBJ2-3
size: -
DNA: TGTGCCAGCAGCTTATTCCGCGCTAGCGGGAGCACAGATACGCAGTATTTT
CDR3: CASSLFRASGSTDTQYF

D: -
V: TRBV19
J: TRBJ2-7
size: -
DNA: TGTGCCAGTAGTATTTTAGCCCAATCCTACGAGCAGTACTTC
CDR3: CASSILAQSYEQYF

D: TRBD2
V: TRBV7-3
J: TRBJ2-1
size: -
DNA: TGTGCCAGCAGCTTCCCAGGGACTAGCTACAATGAGCAGTTCTTC
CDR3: CASSFPGTSYNEQFF

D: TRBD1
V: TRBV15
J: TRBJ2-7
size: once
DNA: TGTGCCACCAGCAGTGGTCTAACGACAGGGGGCGACGAGCAGTACTTC
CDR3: CATSSGLTTGGDEQYF

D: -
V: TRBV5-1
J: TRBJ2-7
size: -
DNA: TGCGCCAGCAGCACCGAGGCGGGCTTGCATGAGCAGTACTTC
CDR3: CASSTEAGLHEQYF

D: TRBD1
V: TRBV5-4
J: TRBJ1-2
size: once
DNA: TGTGCCAGCAGCTTGCAGGGGGACAGCTGGGGCTACACCTTC
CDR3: CASSLQGDSWGYTF

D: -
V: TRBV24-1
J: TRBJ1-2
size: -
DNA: TGTGCCACCAGTGACGCAGGGGAAGCTGGCTACACCTTC
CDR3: CATSDAGEAGYTF

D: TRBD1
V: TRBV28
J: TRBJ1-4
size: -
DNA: TGTGCCAGCGTAGGGGGCGCGGGAGAAAAACTGTTTTTT
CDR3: CASVGGAGEKLFF